The 13 T cell receptor beta chains given below trace back to one sample, sequenced in a study of blood T cells in healthy people across ages. The authors ran a second PCR of about 6 to 11 cycles using a sample-barcoded 5' primer and a J-beta primer mix. TCRdb used MiXCR to reprocess the 5' RACE reads, holding one entry per CDR3 protein. The profile shows approximately 1.5 million distinct CDR3 sequences, around 35% of them singletons. The sequencing input was blood. Source of these receptors: a woman in her twenties or thirties in good health.

This clonotype was recorded a few times. The chain carries TRBV20-1 and TRBJ2-6; no clear D gene. Between the trimmed V and J ends, which lost 0 bases and 1 base, there was a span of 10 bases. The CDR3 is 16 amino acids. Per germline, CDR1 DFQATT and CDR2 SNEGSKA (reference sequence). In DNA, the CDR3 is TGCAGTGCTAGAGATAATCAGTTTTCTGGGGCCAACGTCCTGACTTTC. Residues: CSARDNQFSGANVLTF.

This clonotype was seen at least ten times. The chain links TRBV25-1 to TRBJ1-5; TRBD1 might be the D (5 bases). V lost 4 bases, J lost 2 bases, and 9 bases lay in between. The germline V gene has CDR1 MGHDK and CDR2 SYGVNS. This CDR3 region has 14 residues. The chain's CDR3 is CASSAGHGNQPQHF. The CDR3 DNA reads as TGTGCCAGCAGTGCCGGACACGGCAATCAGCCCCAGCATTTT.

For this clonotype: One junction end does not reproduce the germline sequence, and a read error may be involved. V is TRBV7-9 and J is TRBJ2-1; D is uncertain. Per the germline V gene, CDR1 is SEHNR and CDR2 is FQNEAQ (reference sequence). The CDR3 runs 13 residues. CDR3 nucleotide sequence: TGCGCCAGCAGTCCCCCGTTGCGACTTGAGCAGTTCTTC. Its translation is CASSPPLRLEQFF. The full variable domain, rest sourced from reference TRBV7-9 and TRBJ2-1, is DTGVSQNPRHKITKRGQNVTFRCDPISEHNRLYWYRQTLGQGPEFLTYFQNEAQLEKSRLLSDRFSAERPKGSFSTLEIQRTEQGDSAMYLCASSPPLRLEQFFGPGTRLTVL.

This clonotype was detected only a few times. The V gene is TRBV7-9, the J gene TRBJ2-7, with D unclear. Germline V CDR1 and CDR2: SEHNR, FQNEAQ (reference sequence). This CDR3 contains 14 residues. Trimming removed 5 bases at V and 6 bases at J, with 17 bases between. This chain's CDR3 is CASSRAGPPGEQYF. The CDR3 region has the DNA TGTGCCAGCAGCCGGGCAGGCCCGCCGGGCGAGCAGTACTTC.

This clonotype came up a few times. The chain couples TRBV12-3 or TRBV12-4 to TRBJ2-1; unclear D gene. V was clipped by 5 bases and J by 0 bases, with 11 bases between them. The CDR3 is 15 amino acids. As DNA, the CDR3 is TGTGCCAGCAGTCATAACGGACCCTCCTACAATGAGCAGTTCTTC. Protein sequence: CASSHNGPSYNEQFF.

This clonotype occurred a few times. V gene TRBV7-6 combines with J gene TRBJ2-7; 12 nucleotides align to TRBD2. The CDR3 is 19 amino acids. V shed 4 bases, J shed 6 bases, and the junction held 19 bases outside the gene matches. The germline V gene encodes CDR1 SGHVS and CDR2 FNYEAQ. CDR3 sequence reads: CASSSRTTSGGPLAAEQYF. The DNA for the CDR3 is TGTGCCAGCAGCTCCCGAACAACTAGCGGGGGGCCCTTGGCTGCCGAGCAGTACTTC.

Comment on this clonotype: A single base separates this from a much larger clone, so it may be a read error. The gene calls are TRBV29-1 and TRBJ2-7, with 10 bases identical to TRBD1. The CDR3 totals 13 residues. Per germline, CDR1 SQVTM and CDR2 ANQGSEA. After removal of 6 bases from V and 3 bases from J, the junction contained 5 bases not matched to a gene. This chain's CDR3 is CSVDRTGGYEQYF. The CDR3 nucleotides read TGCAGCGTGGATAGGACAGGGGGCTACGAGCAGTACTTC.

The rearrangement uses TRBV5-1 and TRBJ1-4; 8 bases are a match to TRBD1. Germline V gives CDR1 SGHRS, CDR2 YFSETQ. The CDR3 is 15 amino acids. The J segment lost 5 bases and the V segment lost 2 bases, leaving 5 bases of the junction unmatched. CDR3: CASSLLTGENEKLFF. For the CDR3, the DNA is TGCGCCAGCAGCTTATTGACAGGGGAGAATGAAAAACTGTTTTTT.

Only a few counts were recorded for this clonotype. The rearrangement links TRBV4-1 to TRBJ1-6; D is possibly TRBD1 (5 bases). With 0 bases removed from V and 7 bases from J, the gap between germline ends came to 13 bases. CDR3 length: 16 amino acids. CDR1 and CDR2 (germline): MGHRA, YSYEKL. The CDR3 sequence: CASSQEVGGANSPLHF. The CDR3 coding sequence is TGCGCCAGCAGCCAAGAGGTGGGGGGAGCCAATTCACCCCTCCACTTT.

This clonotype was counted at least ten times. This chain uses TRBV29-1 with TRBJ2-3, with 8 nucleotides matching TRBD2. Germline CDR1 SQVTM, CDR2 ANQGSEA. CDR3 length equals 14 residues. Trimming cost V 5 bases and J 1 base; bases outside gene matches: 5. CDR3 in amino acids: CSVRGAGGTDTQYF. CDR3 DNA: TGCAGCGTTCGGGGAGCGGGGGGCACAGATACGCAGTATTTT.

The CDR3 sequence: CASSPTGEEGETQYF. The CDR3 coding sequence is TGTGCCAGCAGTCCCACGGGGGAGGAGGGAGAGACCCAGTACTTC. This sequence joins TRBV28 and TRBJ2-5; possibly TRBD2 for D (6 bases). Trimming shortened V by 5 bases and J by 4 bases, and 17 bases separated the two germline ends. Germline V CDR1 and CDR2: MDHEN, SYDVKM. The CDR3 is 15 amino acids.

This clonotype was detected once. The chain links TRBV1 to TRBJ2-7; whether TRBD2, the table's D call, matches the DNA was not checked. TRBV1 is a known pseudogene. CDR3 length: 16 residues. The CDR3 protein is CTSSRDPSGDNYEQYF. The CDR3 DNA is TGCACCAGCAGCCGAGACCCTAGCGGGGATAACTACGAGCAGTACTTC.

The sample holds one count of this clonotype. V is TRBV25-1 and J is TRBJ1-1; tentative D call: TRBD1 (5 bases). V lost 1 base and J lost 1, with 10 bases in between. The CDR3 sequence is 15 residues long. Germline CDR1 and CDR2: MGHDK and SYGVNS. The CDR3 reads CASSESGKPNTEAFF. The CDR3 DNA reads as TGTGCCAGCAGTGAATCAGGGAAACCGAACACTGAAGCTTTCTTT.